Following are 29 T cell receptor beta chains from one sample sequenced in a study of blood T cell repertoires in COVID-19 (dated by TCRdb to the early 2020s). The library was obtained by the immunoSEQ multiplex PCR assay. TCRdb re-hosts the immuneACCESS table, in-frame sequences only. Its copies lack some clones; in the studies checked, an unresolved V gene accounts for under half of them, and the cause for the rest is not known. In this sample the table shows 200,000 to 250,000 clones, under 90% of which occur a single time. Of the sample, approximately 4% is held by the ten largest clones. Material: peripheral blood. The receptors originated from a woman older than 75 with acute or convalescent COVID-19.

The chain joins TRBV4-1 to TRBJ2-1; 10 nucleotides match TRBD2. Germline trimming cut 4 bases from V and 2 bases from J; bases unmatched to any gene: 8. Germline loops: CDR1 MGHRA, CDR2 YSYEKL. CDR3 length equals 17 residues. This chain's CDR3 is CASSPRASGGAYNEQFF. As DNA, the CDR3 is TGCGCCAGCAGCCCCCGAGCTAGCGGGGGTGCCTACAATGAGCAGTTCTTC.

This sequence joins TRBV14 and TRBJ2-5; 7 bases line up with TRBD2. Per the germline V gene, CDR1 is SGHDN and CDR2 is FVKESK. The CDR3 totals 14 residues. The ends lost 4 bases at V and 1 base at J; junction bases unmatched: 3. The CDR3 coding sequence is TGTGCCAGCAGCCGAGCGGGAACCCAAGAGACCCAGTACTTC. Protein product: CASSRAGTQETQYF.

The V and J genes are TRBV24-1 and TRBJ1-6; 9 bases are shared with TRBD1. CDR1 is KGHDR, CDR2 SFDVKD, per germline. J lost 5 bases, V lost 10 bases, and 2 bases had no gene match. The CDR3 extends over 13 amino acids. The CDR3 DNA follows: TGTGCCACTCGGGACAGGGATAATTCACCCCTCCACTTT. Encoded protein: CATRDRDNSPLHF.

The chain links TRBV5-6 to TRBJ2-7; 9 nucleotides line up with TRBD1. V lost 4 bases, J lost 7 bases, and 9 bases stayed unmatched. Germline V gene data show CDR1 as SGHDT and CDR2 as YYEEEE. The CDR3 is 14 amino acids. This CDR3 is CASSPRDRVSEQYF. DNA for the CDR3: TGTGCCAGCAGCCCCCGGGACAGGGTTTCAGAGCAGTACTTC.

This clone was seen a handful of times. The chain carries TRBV5-4 and TRBJ1-5, with D possibly being TRBD1 (6 bases). Between the trimmed V and J ends, which lost 2 bases and 1 base, there was a span of 13 bases. Germline CDR1 reads SGHNT; CDR2 reads YYREEE (reference sequence). The CDR3 spans 16 residues. The CDR3 protein is CASSFDSGDSNQPQHF. In DNA form, the CDR3 reads TGTGCCAGCAGCTTCGATTCAGGGGACAGCAATCAGCCCCAGCATTTT.

The CDR3 DNA follows: TGTGCCAGCAGCTTAGCCGCCAGGAAAGATGGCTACACCTTC. It encodes CASSLAARKDGYTF. The rearrangement uses TRBV11-2 and TRBJ1-2; no reliable D call. Trimming removed 1 base from V and 6 bases from J, with 12 bases in between. There are 14 residues in the CDR3. The germline gives CDR1 SGHAT, CDR2 FQNNGV.

This chain uses TRBV5-1 with TRBJ2-5; possibly TRBD1 for D (6 bases). Per germline, CDR1 SGHRS and CDR2 YFSETQ. The CDR3 consists of 16 residues. The germline V and J ends were trimmed by 4 bases and 4 bases, with 20 bases remaining between them. The CDR3 DNA reads TGCGCCAGCAGCCCAACAGGGAGTGGACTGGGAGAGACCCAGTACTTC. Translating it yields CASSPTGSGLGETQYF. Together with reference TRBV5-1 and TRBJ2-5, the CDR3 gives the full variable domain: KAGVTQTPRYLIKTRGQQVTLSCSPISGHRSVSWYQQTPGQGLQFLFEYFSETQRNKGNFPGRFSGRQFSNSRSEMNVSTLELGDSALYLCASSPTGSGLGETQYFGPGTRLLVL.

This clone was detected once. The J gene is TRBJ2-5, the V gene TRBV11-3; D possibly corresponds to TRBD2 (6 bases). CDR3 size: 15 residues. Per the germline V gene, CDR1 is SGHNT and CDR2 is YENEEA. The V gene lost 1 base and the J gene lost 1 base, with 10 bases spanning the gap. CDR3: CASSLGGASQETQYF. The CDR3 DNA is TGTGCCAGCAGCTTAGGCGGGGCGAGCCAAGAGACCCAGTACTTC.

V is TRBV7-3 and J is TRBJ1-1; 7 bases are a match to TRBD1. Trimming took 2 bases from V and 0 from J; bases not matched to a gene: 6. The CDR3 covers 16 residues. Germline assignment: CDR1 SGHTA and CDR2 FQGTGA. CDR3 bases: TGTGCCAGCAGCTTAGGTGGGACAGTAATGAACACTGAAGCTTTCTTT. It encodes CASSLGGTVMNTEAFF.

The chain has TRBV3-1 (or the pseudogene TRBV3-2) and TRBJ2-1; D is perhaps TRBD2 (5 bases). This CDR3 region has 15 residues. Trimming left V 0 bases short and J 0 bases short, with 6 bases between. CDR1 is LGHDT and CDR2 is YNNKEL in the germline V gene (reference sequence). CDR3 sequence (DNA): TGTGCCAGCAGCCAAGAAGGGAGCTCCTACAATGAGCAGTTCTTC. This encodes CASSQEGSSYNEQFF.

This clone was detected only a few times. The chain joins TRBV5-1 to TRBJ1-1; 10 positions agree with TRBD1. Germline values: CDR1 SGHRS, CDR2 YFSETQ. CDR3 length: 15 residues. J was trimmed by 4 bases and V by 3 bases; bases with no gene match: 6. The CDR3 nucleotides read TGCGCCAGCAGCTCAAGACAGGGGGCGGTCACTGAAGCTTTCTTT. The encoded protein is CASSSRQGAVTEAFF.

The V call is TRBV19, the J call TRBJ2-4; 9 bases align to TRBD1. CDR3 length equals 14 residues. Germline loops: CDR1 LNHDA, CDR2 SQIVND (reference sequence). J was trimmed by 5 bases and V by 4 bases; bases with no gene match: 3. In nucleotides, the CDR3 is TGTGCCAGTAGTAGCTGGGACAGGGAAAACATTCAGTACTTC. Amino acids: CASSSWDRENIQYF.

This chain connects TRBV6-4 to TRBJ2-2; TRBD2 might be the D (6 bases). V lost 8 bases to trimming and J lost 3 bases, with 16 bases between them. The germline gives CDR1 MRHNA, CDR2 SNTAGT. The CDR3 covers 15 residues. CDR3 in DNA: TGTGCCAGCCGGAGGGGACCCGGCGACACCGGGGAGCTGTTTTTT. The encoded protein is CASRRGPGDTGELFF.

A single count supports this clone. This chain connects TRBV3-1 (or the pseudogene TRBV3-2) to TRBJ2-1; TRBD2 matches 12 bases. The CDR3 sequence is 15 residues long. With 0 bases clipped from V and 10 bases from J, the junction kept 4 bases outside the gene matches. The V gene's germline CDR1 is LGHDT and CDR2 YNNKEL (reference sequence). The CDR3 protein is CASSQDTLAGGEQFF. The CDR3 bases are TGTGCCAGCAGCCAAGATACGCTAGCGGGGGGGGAGCAGTTCTTC.

V usage is TRBV28 and J usage is TRBJ1-2; weak D call: TRBD1 (6 bases). CDR3 size: 14 residues. CDR1 MDHEN and CDR2 SYDVKM come from the germline V gene. Trimming shortened V by 4 bases and J by 1 base, and 10 bases separated the two germline ends. CDR3 in DNA: TGTGCCAGCAGTTCCGGGACAAATAACTATGGCTACACCTTC. Encoded protein: CASSSGTNNYGYTF.

This clone occurred many times. The rearrangement links TRBV5-6 to TRBJ1-5; no firm D call. V lost 0 bases, J lost 4 bases, and 8 bases lay in between. Germline V gene data show CDR1 as SGHDT and CDR2 as YYEEEE. CDR3 length: 14 residues. CDR3 in DNA: TGTGCCAGCAGCTTGGGACTCCAGAATCAGCCCCAGCATTTT. Protein sequence: CASSLGLQNQPQHF.

In its sample, this clone was seen a few times. Here the CDR3 DNA reads TGTGCCAGTAGTATTGTGACAGGGGCCCCCGGGGAGCTGTTTTTT. It translates to CASSIVTGAPGELFF. The J gene is TRBJ2-2, the V gene TRBV19; 8 bases line up with TRBD1. The CDR3 contains 15 residues. Germline CDR1 is LNHDA and CDR2 is SQIVND (reference sequence). The trim removed 3 bases at V and 6 bases at J, leaving 6 bases unmatched. Using reference TRBV19 and TRBJ2-2 for the parts outside the CDR3, the full variable domain is DGGITQSPKYLFRKEGQNVTLSCEQNLNHDAMYWYRQDPGQGLRLIYYSQIVNDFQKGDIAEGYSVSREKKESFPLTVTSAQKNPTAFYLCASSIVTGAPGELFFGEGSRLTVL.

V gene TRBV6-2 or TRBV6-3 combines with J gene TRBJ2-2; the match to TRBD2 covers 7 bases. In germline, CDR1 is MNHEY, CDR2 SVGEGT. Unmatched junction bases numbered 14, after V lost 6 bases and J lost 13 bases. The CDR3 sequence is 14 residues long. The DNA of the CDR3 is TGTGCCAGCAGCCCACCTCCGGGAGGATCGGGGCTGTTTTTT. Its translation is CASSPPPGGSGLFF.

This clone was found a few times. The chain is built from TRBV11-3 and TRBJ2-2; D is ambiguous. Trimming shortened V by 5 bases and J by 2 bases, and 6 bases separated the two germline ends. The germline V gene has CDR1 SGHNT and CDR2 YENEEA. The CDR3 sequence is 13 residues long. CDR3 bases: TGTGCCAGCAGCCGCAGTAACACCGGGGAGCTGTTTTTT. Amino acids: CASSRSNTGELFF.

The chain employs TRBV19 and TRBJ1-1; 7 bases are shared with TRBD1. V was pared by 4 bases and J by 4 bases, with 6 bases of the junction left unmatched. Germline V gene data show CDR1 as LNHDA and CDR2 as SQIVND (reference sequence). The CDR3 length is 14 residues. CDR3 bases: TGTGCCAGTAGTACTGACAGGGATAGCACTGAAGCTTTCTTT. Amino acid sequence: CASSTDRDSTEAFF.

The V and J genes are TRBV7-6 and TRBJ1-2, with 9 bases that match TRBD1. CDR1 is SGHVS and CDR2 is FNYEAQ in the germline V gene. The CDR3 spans 14 residues. With V trimmed by 4 bases and J by 6 bases, 6 bases remained unmatched. The CDR3 spells CASSYDDRGNGYTF. The CDR3 DNA is TGTGCCAGCAGCTATGATGACAGGGGGAATGGCTACACCTTC.

The CDR3 sequence: CASSLGFWGRGGNQPQHF. The CDR3 DNA reads as TGTGCCAGCAGCTTAGGTTTCTGGGGCAGGGGAGGCAATCAGCCCCAGCATTTT. This sequence joins TRBV7-2 and TRBJ1-5, with D perhaps matching TRBD1 (6 bases). The CDR3 spans 18 residues. Germline CDR1 and CDR2: SGHTA and FQGNSA. The ends were cut back, 1 base at V and 2 bases at J, with 18 bases in the middle.

The chain has TRBV6-5 and TRBJ1-2, with 11 bases fitting TRBD1. The germline CDR1 and CDR2 sequences are MNHEY and SVGAGI. This CDR3 contains 16 residues. V lost 4 bases, J lost 4 bases, and 8 bases stayed unmatched. CDR3 in DNA: TGTGCCAGCAGTTTAGGACAGGGGGCCTTCGGCTATGGCTACACCTTC. It codes for CASSLGQGAFGYGYTF.

This rearrangement joins TRBV5-4 to TRBJ1-2; perhaps TRBD1 as D (5 bases). The ends were cut back, 0 bases at V and 1 base at J, with 7 bases in the middle. The CDR3 totals 14 residues. Germline V gene sequence: CDR1 SGHNT, CDR2 YYREEE (reference sequence). CDR3 in amino acids: CASSLAGGNYGYTF. The CDR3 DNA is TGTGCCAGCAGCTTGGCCGGGGGTAACTATGGCTACACCTTC.

This chain joins TRBV19 and TRBJ1-2, with 10 bases lining up with TRBD1. Germline V gene sequence: CDR1 LNHDA, CDR2 SQIVND (reference sequence). The CDR3 spans 14 residues. V was pared by 2 bases and J by 8 bases, with 5 bases of the junction left unmatched. The CDR3 coding sequence is TGTGCCAGTAGTATACGGGACAGGGGCTCCGGCTACACCTTC. Protein sequence: CASSIRDRGSGYTF.

The chain links TRBV7-6 to TRBJ2-5; D unclear. The germline V gene has CDR1 SGHVS and CDR2 FNYEAQ. Trimming cost V 2 bases and J 2 bases, with 12 bases left between them. The CDR3 is 15 amino acids. Here the CDR3 reads CASSLQVVPQETQYF. CDR3 DNA: TGTGCCAGCAGCTTACAGGTAGTACCTCAAGAGACCCAGTACTTC.

This rearrangement joins TRBV24-1 to TRBJ1-2, with D perhaps matching TRBD1 (5 bases). In germline, CDR1 is KGHDR, CDR2 SFDVKD. Trimming shortened V by 5 bases and J by 2 bases, and 11 bases separated the two germline ends. The CDR3 has 14 residues. DNA of the CDR3: TGTGCCACCAGTGCGGCAGGGAGGAACTATGGCTACACCTTC. Residues: CATSAAGRNYGYTF.

The V call is TRBV19, the J call TRBJ1-2, with D perhaps TRBD1 (6 bases). CDR3 length: 14 residues. The germline V gene has CDR1 LNHDA and CDR2 SQIVND (reference sequence). The V and J ends lost 7 bases and 4 bases respectively, with 16 bases between them. CDR3 in amino acids: CASTSRGRIYGYTF. CDR3 nucleotide sequence: TGTGCCAGTACCTCCAGGGGCAGGATCTATGGCTACACCTTC.

The J gene is TRBJ2-1, the V gene TRBV11-3; 9 bases align to TRBD1. The CDR3 has 14 amino acids. Per the germline V gene, CDR1 is SGHNT and CDR2 is YENEEA. The V and J ends lost 7 bases and 6 bases, in that order; junction bases with no gene match: 7. The DNA for the CDR3 is TGTGCCAGCAAAGGGACAGGGCTGGGCAATGAGCAGTTCTTC. Translating it yields CASKGTGLGNEQFF.